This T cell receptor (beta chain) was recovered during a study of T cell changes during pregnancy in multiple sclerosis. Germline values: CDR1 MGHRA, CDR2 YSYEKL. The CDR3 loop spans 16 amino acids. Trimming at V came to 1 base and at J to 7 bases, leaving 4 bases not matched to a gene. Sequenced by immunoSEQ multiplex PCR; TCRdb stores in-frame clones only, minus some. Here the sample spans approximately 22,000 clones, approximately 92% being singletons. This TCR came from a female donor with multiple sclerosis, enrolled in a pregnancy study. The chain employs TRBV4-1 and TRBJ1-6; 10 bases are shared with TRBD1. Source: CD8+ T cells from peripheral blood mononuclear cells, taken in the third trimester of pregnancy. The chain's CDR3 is CASSQGGTGDNSPLHF. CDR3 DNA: TGCGCCAGCAGCCAAGGAGGGACAGGGGACAATTCACCCCTCCACTTT.